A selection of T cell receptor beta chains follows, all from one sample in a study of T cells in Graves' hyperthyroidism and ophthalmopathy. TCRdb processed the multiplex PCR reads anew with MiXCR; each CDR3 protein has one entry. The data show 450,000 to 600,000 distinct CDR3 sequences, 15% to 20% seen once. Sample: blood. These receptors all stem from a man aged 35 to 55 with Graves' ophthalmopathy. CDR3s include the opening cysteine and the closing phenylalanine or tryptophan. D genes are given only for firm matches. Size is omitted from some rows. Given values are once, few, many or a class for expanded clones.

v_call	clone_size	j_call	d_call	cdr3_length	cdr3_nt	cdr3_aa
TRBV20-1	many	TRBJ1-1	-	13	TGCAGTGCCGTTAGGGGACAAAATTTTGAAGCTTTCTTT	CSAVRGQNFEAFF
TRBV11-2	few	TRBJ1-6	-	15	TGTGCCAGCAGCTTAGATTTGGGGCCGAATTCACCCCTCCACTTT	CASSLDLGPNSPLHF
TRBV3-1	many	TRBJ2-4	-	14	TGTGCCAGCAGCCAAGACAATGTAGCAAACATTCAGTACTTC	CASSQDNVANIQYF
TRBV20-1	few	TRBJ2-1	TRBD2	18	TGCAGTGCTAGATCCCTAGCGGGAGGAACCCAACATTACAATGAGCAGTTCTTC	CSARSLAGGTQHYNEQFF
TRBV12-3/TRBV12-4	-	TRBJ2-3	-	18	TGTGCCAGCAGGGGGCTGATATCCCTCAGACAAGATCCAGATACGCAGTATTTT	CASRGLISLRQDPDTQYF
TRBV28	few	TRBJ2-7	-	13	TGTGCCAGCAGTTTAGGCGGGATAAACGAGCAGTACTTC	CASSLGGINEQYF
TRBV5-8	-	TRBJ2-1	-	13	TGTGCCAGCAGCTTGCCGGCACAAAGGGTTCGGTTCTTC	CASSLPAQRVRFF
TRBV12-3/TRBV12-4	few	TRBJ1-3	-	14	TGTGCCAGCAGTTTTTCCGACTCTGGAAACACCATATATTTT	CASSFSDSGNTIYF
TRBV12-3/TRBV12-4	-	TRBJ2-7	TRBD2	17	TGTGCCAGCAGCCGGACTAGCGGGAGAGTGTTCGTCTACGAGCAGTACTTC	CASSRTSGRVFVYEQYF
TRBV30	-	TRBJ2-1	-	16	TGTGCCTGTCCATCGAAGAGGGAGAAGGGCTACAATGAGCAGTTCTTC	CACPSKREKGYNEQFF
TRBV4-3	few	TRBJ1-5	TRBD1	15	TGCGCCAGCAGCCAATCCACAGGGGTACTTCAGCCCCAGCATTTT	CASSQSTGVLQPQHF
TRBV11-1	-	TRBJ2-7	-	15	TGTGCCAGCAGCTCTTCCTCCGGGCCCGCCTACGAGCAGTACTTC	CASSSSSGPAYEQYF
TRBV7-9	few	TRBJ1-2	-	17	TGTGCCAGCAGCTCCTCGGCCCCGTGGCAGCGTGATTATGGCTACACCTTC	CASSSSAPWQRDYGYTF
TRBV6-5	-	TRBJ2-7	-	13	TGTGCCAGCAGTTACCAATCAGGGGACGAGCAGTACTTC	CASSYQSGDEQYF
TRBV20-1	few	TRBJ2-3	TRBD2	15	TGCAGTCAACCCGGACTAGCGGGAAACACAGATACGCAGTATTTT	CSQPGLAGNTDTQYF
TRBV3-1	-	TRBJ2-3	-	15	TGTGCCAGCAGCCAAGATGGGGGGCAGGGGGATACGCAGTATTTT	CASSQDGGQGDTQYF
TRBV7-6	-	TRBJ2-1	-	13	TGTGCCAGCAGCGCCGGGGCCGCAGGGGCGCAGTTCTTC	CASSAGAAGAQFF
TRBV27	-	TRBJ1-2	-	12	TGTGCCAGCCTACAGGGACCTGGCGGCTACACCTTC	CASLQGPGGYTF
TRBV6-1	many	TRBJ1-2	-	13	TGTGCCAGCAGTCGAGAGACTCGGCTTGGCTACACCTTC	CASSRETRLGYTF
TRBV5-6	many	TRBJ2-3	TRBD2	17	TGTGCCAGCAGCTTGGCCGGGACTAGCGGGAGCACAGATACGCAGTATTTT	CASSLAGTSGSTDTQYF
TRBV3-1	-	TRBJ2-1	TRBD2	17	TGTGCCAGCAGCCAAGCCCTCCTAGCGGGAGGCCTTGTTGAGCAGTTCTTC	CASSQALLAGGLVEQFF
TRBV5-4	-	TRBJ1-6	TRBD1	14	TGTGCCAGCAGCTTACCGGACAGGGAGTCACCCCTCCACTTT	CASSLPDRESPLHF
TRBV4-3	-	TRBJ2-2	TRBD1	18	TGCGCCAGCAGCCAAGATAGGGGGCCACTCCGCAACACCGGGGAGCTGTTTTTT	CASSQDRGPLRNTGELFF
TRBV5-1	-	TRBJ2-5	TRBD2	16	TGCGCCAGCAGCTGGGGGACTAGCGGGAACCAAGAGTCCCAGTACTTC	CASSWGTSGNQESQYF
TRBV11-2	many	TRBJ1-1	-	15	TGTGCCAGCAGCTTAACACGGGGACGGAACACTGAAGCTTTCTTT	CASSLTRGRNTEAFF
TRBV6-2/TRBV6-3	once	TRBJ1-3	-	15	TGTGCCAGCAGCCCCCGGACAGTCTCTGGAAACACCATATATTTT	CASSPRTVSGNTIYF
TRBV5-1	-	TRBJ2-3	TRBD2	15	TGCGCCAGCGGACTTAGCGGGGGCCCCACAGATACGCAGTATTTT	CASGLSGGPTDTQYF
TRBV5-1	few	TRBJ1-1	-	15	TGCGCCAGCAGCTTGGGGTTTCAAGTGAACACTGAAGCTTTCTTT	CASSLGFQVNTEAFF
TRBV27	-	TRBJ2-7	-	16	TGTGCCAGCAGTCCCTCGCGCGTGGGGGGTTTCTACGAGCAGTACTTC	CASSPSRVGGFYEQYF
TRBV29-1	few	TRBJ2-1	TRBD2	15	TGCAGCGTATACGCCGGGACTAGCGGCTACAATGAGCAGTTCTTC	CSVYAGTSGYNEQFF
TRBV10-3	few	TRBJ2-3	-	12	TGTGCCATCAGTTTCGACAGATGGTCGCAGTATTTT	CAISFDRWSQYF
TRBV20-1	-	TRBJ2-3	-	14	TGCAGTGGAAGGGACATTGGGGGAACAGATACGCAGTATTTT	CSGRDIGGTDTQYF
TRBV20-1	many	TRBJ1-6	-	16	TGCAGTGCCCAAGACAGTTCTCGCTCCTATAATTCACCCCTCCACTTT	CSAQDSSRSYNSPLHF
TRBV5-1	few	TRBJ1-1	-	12	TGCGCCAGCATAGGAGGGAACACTGAAGCTTTCTTT	CASIGGNTEAFF
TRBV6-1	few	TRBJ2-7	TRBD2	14	TGTGCCAGCAAAAGGACTAGCGGCTCCTACGAGCAGTACTTC	CASKRTSGSYEQYF
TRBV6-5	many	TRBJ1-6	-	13	TGTGCCAGCAGTTACTCCCGCAATTCACCCCTCCACTTT	CASSYSRNSPLHF
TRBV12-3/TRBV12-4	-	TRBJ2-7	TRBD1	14	TGTGCCAGCAGTACCGGGACAGGGGCAAACGAGCAGTACTTC	CASSTGTGANEQYF
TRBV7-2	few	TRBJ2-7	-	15	TGTGCCAGCAGCTTAGGGACCTTAGGGGAATACGAGCAGTACTTC	CASSLGTLGEYEQYF
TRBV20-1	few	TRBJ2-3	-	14	TGCAGTGCTAGAGACAGTTCTAGCACAGATACGCAGTATTTT	CSARDSSSTDTQYF
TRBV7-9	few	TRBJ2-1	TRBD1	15	TGTGCCAGCAGCTCGTCCCGGGACAGGGACAATGAGCAGTTCTTC	CASSSSRDRDNEQFF
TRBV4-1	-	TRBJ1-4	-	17	TGCGCCAGCAGCCAAGAGGGCCTAGGCCCCCAGAGGGCAAAACTGTTTTTT	CASSQEGLGPQRAKLFF
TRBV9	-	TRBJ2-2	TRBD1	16	TGTGCCAGCAGCGTGCGAGGGGGCTCGAACACCGGGGAGCTGTTTTTT	CASSVRGGSNTGELFF
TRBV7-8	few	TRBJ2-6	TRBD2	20	TGTGCCAGCAGCGCCCTGACTAGCGGGAGGATTTCCTCTGGGGCCAACGTCCTGACTTTC	CASSALTSGRISSGANVLTF